A single T cell receptor beta chain is shown here with its context. The sample comes from a study of blood T cell repertoires in COVID-19. V lost 3 bases, J lost 6 bases, and 7 bases stayed unmatched. This CDR3 comprises 14 residues. Germline CDR1 and CDR2: LNHDA and SQIVND (reference sequence). Data came from immunoSEQ multiplex PCR; TCRdb stores just in-frame clones and leaves some out. In the table there are around 310,000 clones, roughly 89% of which are singletons. The sequencing sample was made of peripheral blood. This chain joins TRBV19 and TRBJ2-7; 8 bases are shared with TRBD1. This receptor was taken from a middle-aged woman with COVID-19, enrolled during active disease. The CDR3 DNA sequence: TGTGCCAGTAGTATCTTACAGGGGGTCTCCGAGCAGTACTTC. Residues: CASSILQGVSEQYF.